These 29 T cell receptor beta chains share one sample of origin, sequenced in a study of neoadjuvant anti-PD-1 for oral cavity cancer. Sequenced by immunoSEQ multiplex PCR; TCRdb stores in-frame clones only, minus some. The top ten hold 12% of the sample, which has over 10,000 clones, around three fifths seen once. The input for sequencing was tumor tissue, taken before nivolumab (anti-PD-1) treatment. Every receptor here comes from a person aged 35-79 years with oral cavity squamous cell carcinoma.

The genes are TRBV14 and TRBJ2-3, with a weak D call TRBD2 (6 bases). Trimming removed 4 bases at V and 2 bases at J, with 19 bases between. The CDR3 contains 17 residues. CDR1 and CDR2 (germline): SGHDN, FVKESK. In DNA, the CDR3 is TGTGCCAGCAGCCTCATTCGTGGAGGGACGGACACAGATACGCAGTATTTT. It specifies CASSLIRGGTDTDTQYF.

The chain links TRBV4-1 to TRBJ1-1; weak D call: TRBD1 (5 bases). CDR1 is MGHRA and CDR2 is YSYEKL in the germline V gene. The CDR3 sequence is 14 residues long. Between the trimmed V and J ends, which lost 4 bases and 5 bases, there was a span of 14 bases. CDR3 nucleotides: TGCGCCAGCAGCCCGCAGTTAGGGGATACTGAAGCTTTCTTT. Protein: CASSPQLGDTEAFF.

The V call is TRBV7-9, the J call TRBJ1-1; D is ambiguous. The CDR3 runs to 12 residues. Germline CDR1 SEHNR, CDR2 FQNEAQ (reference sequence). V shed 4 bases and J shed 5 bases, with 8 bases lying between them. The CDR3 reads CASSSILTEAFF. As DNA, the CDR3 is TGTGCCAGCAGCTCGATTTTAACTGAAGCTTTCTTT.

This sequence joins TRBV27 and TRBJ2-2; D is unresolved. The length of the CDR3 is 14 residues. Trimming pared 3 bases from V and 1 base from J, leaving 6 bases between. CDR1 and CDR2 from the germline V gene are MNHEY and SMNVEV (reference sequence). DNA for the CDR3: TGTGCCAGCAGTTTTGACGAGAACACCGGGGAGCTGTTTTTT. Protein product: CASSFDENTGELFF.

The chain is built from TRBV10-2 and TRBJ2-7, with 11 bases identical to TRBD2. V shed 6 bases, J shed 5 bases, and the junction held 9 bases outside the gene matches. This CDR3 is built from 15 residues. Looked up from germline, CDR1 is WSHSY and CDR2 is SAAADI. The CDR3 coding sequence is TGCGCCAGCAGACAACTAGCGGGAGTCCCTAACGAGCAGTACTTC. Its translation: CASRQLAGVPNEQYF.

By share, this clone ranks as medium-sized. The chain employs TRBV2 and TRBJ2-7; D is possibly TRBD1 (6 bases). Germline CDR1 is SNHLY and CDR2 is FYNNEI. CDR3 length: 13 amino acids. V was pared by 10 bases and J by 0 bases, with 13 bases between. In nucleotides, the CDR3 is TGTGCCACCCGGGACACCTTCTCCTACGAGCAGTACTTC. This codes for CATRDTFSYEQYF.

This chain links TRBV5-6 with TRBJ2-7; the D is unclear. Germline loops: CDR1 SGHDT, CDR2 YYEEEE. Trimming removed 0 bases from V and 0 bases from J, with 10 bases in between. The CDR3 covers 15 residues. The CDR3 protein is CASSLGGSRSYEQYF. CDR3 nucleotides: TGTGCCAGCAGCTTGGGCGGCTCCCGCTCCTACGAGCAGTACTTC.

This clone was counted once. The gene calls are TRBV28 and TRBJ1-1; 7 bases agree with TRBD1. CDR3 length equals 15 residues. Per germline, CDR1 MDHEN and CDR2 SYDVKM. Trimming took 2 bases from V and 6 from J; bases not matched to a gene: 9. The CDR3 loop reads CASSLPTGKRAEAFF. The CDR3 region has the DNA TGTGCCAGCAGTTTACCGACAGGGAAGAGGGCTGAAGCTTTCTTT.

This clone has only a few counts. V gene TRBV7-8 combines with J gene TRBJ2-2, with D possibly being TRBD1 (5 bases). CDR3 length: 12 residues. Germline V gene sequence: CDR1 SGHVS, CDR2 FQNEAQ. The germline V and J ends were trimmed by 4 bases and 8 bases, with 8 bases remaining between them. The DNA for the CDR3 is TGTGCCAGCAGCTCCAGGGTGGGGGAGCTGTTTTTT. This codes for CASSSRVGELFF.

Only a few counts were recorded for this clone. J is TRBJ2-2 and V is TRBV6-5; 7 bases align to TRBD2. Losses at the gene ends were 10 bases for V and 1 base for J; bases not matched to a gene: 6. CDR1 is MNHEY and CDR2 is SVGAGI in the germline V gene. The CDR3 length is 14 residues. This chain's CDR3 is CATLREGNTGELFF. The CDR3 DNA reads as TGTGCCACCCTTAGGGAGGGGAACACCGGGGAGCTGTTTTTT.

A few counts support this clone. At one of its ends the junction is not consistent with the germline gene, which may arise from a read error. The J gene is TRBJ2-7, the V gene TRBV14; D gene unclear. The CDR3 has 13 residues. Per germline, CDR1 SGHDN and CDR2 FVKESK. The CDR3 region has the DNA TGTGCCAGCAGCCCCTCAGGCTCCCACGAGCAGTACTTC. The encoded protein is CASSPSGSHEQYF.

This sequence joins TRBV19 and TRBJ2-5, with D possibly TRBD1 on 6 matching bases. Matching the DNA end better, TRBJ2-7 makes the J call doubtful. The CDR3 runs 14 residues. Germline V CDR1 and CDR2: LNHDA, SQIVND (reference sequence). The CDR3 nucleotides read TGTGCCAGTAGCCCGGGATTAAGGGGGTACGAGCAGTACTTC. Amino acid sequence: CASSPGLRGYEQYF.

The V gene is TRBV9, the J gene TRBJ2-3, with 16 bases lining up with TRBD2. The germline V gene has CDR1 SGDLS and CDR2 YYNGEE. Unmatched junction bases numbered 10, after V lost 6 bases and J lost 6 bases. The CDR3 contains 17 residues. CDR3 amino acids: CASIESGLAGGRDTQYF. The CDR3 region has the DNA TGTGCCAGCATCGAATCGGGACTAGCGGGAGGGAGGGATACGCAGTATTTT.

The rearrangement uses TRBV6-5 and TRBJ2-1; 11 nucleotides line up with TRBD2. The germline gives CDR1 MNHEY, CDR2 SVGAGI. J gave up 4 bases and V 2 bases, and 4 bases lay outside the gene matches. CDR3 length equals 16 residues. CDR3 sequence: CASSYRGTSGYNEQFF. The CDR3 region has the DNA TGTGCCAGCAGTTACCGAGGGACTAGCGGTTACAATGAGCAGTTCTTC.

The chain employs TRBV28 and TRBJ1-5, with a weak D call TRBD1 (5 bases). The CDR3 loop spans 14 amino acids. V lost 3 bases, J lost 3 bases, and 9 bases lay in between. Germline V gene sequence: CDR1 MDHEN, CDR2 SYDVKM. This CDR3 is CASSFSGNNQPQHF. The CDR3 nucleotides read TGTGCCAGCAGTTTCTCAGGGAACAATCAGCCCCAGCATTTT.

V is TRBV7-9 and J is TRBJ2-7, with TRBD2 identical over 7 bases. Germline V gives CDR1 SEHNR, CDR2 FQNEAQ (reference sequence). The CDR3 has 14 residues. Unmatched junction bases numbered 9, after V lost 7 bases and J lost 3 bases. The CDR3 nucleotides read TGTGCCAGCACCCCCTCGGCGGGAGTCTACGAGCAGTACTTC. It translates to CASTPSAGVYEQYF. Variable domain in full (rest from reference TRBV7-9 and TRBJ2-7): DTGVSQNPRHKITKRGQNVTFRCDPISEHNRLYWYRQTLGQGPEFLTYFQNEAQLEKSRLLSDRFSAERPKGSFSTLEIQRTEQGDSAMYLCASTPSAGVYEQYFGPGTRLTVT.

This rearrangement joins TRBV6-1 to TRBJ1-2; D gene ambiguous. Germline-derived CDR1 and CDR2 are MNHNS and SASEGT. CDR3 length equals 14 residues. Trimming took 2 bases from V and 4 from J, leaving 11 bases between them. CDR3 sequence (DNA): TGTGCCAGCAGTGAAAGAACAAACTTCTATGGCTACACCTTC. As protein: CASSERTNFYGYTF.

This clone was picked up a small number of times. The chain has TRBV19 and TRBJ2-1, with 8 bases lining up with TRBD1. Trimming took 5 bases from V and 15 from J; bases not matched to a gene: 12. This CDR3 spans 13 amino acids. Germline CDR1 is LNHDA and CDR2 is SQIVND (reference sequence). This CDR3 is CASSLGQGVVRFF. CDR3 nucleotides: TGTGCCAGTAGTCTCGGACAGGGAGTAGTTAGGTTCTTC.

This clone was counted a few times. The chain joins TRBV6-5 to TRBJ1-3; TRBD1 might be the D (5 bases). CDR1 and CDR2 from the germline V gene are MNHEY and SVGAGI. The CDR3 runs to 15 residues. Trimming removed 6 bases from V and 7 bases from J, with 19 bases in between. The DNA of the CDR3 is TGTGCCAGCAGACCCTTAGCCAGGGAGTGGAACACCATATATTTT. Amino acid sequence: CASRPLAREWNTIYF.

This chain connects TRBV19 to TRBJ1-5; the D gene is possibly TRBD1 (6 bases). Germline CDR1 and CDR2: LNHDA and SQIVND (reference sequence). This CDR3 is 17 amino acids long. Trimming removed 1 base at V and 2 bases at J, with 15 bases between. In DNA, the CDR3 is TGTGCCAGTAGTATAGGCCCCCCCAGGGGACGCAATCAGCCCCAGCATTTT. This sequence encodes CASSIGPPRGRNQPQHF.

This CDR3 is CASTQVGGETYEQYF. CDR3 nucleotide sequence: TGCGCCAGCACCCAGGTGGGAGGGGAAACCTACGAGCAGTACTTC. The V gene is TRBV5-1, the J gene TRBJ2-7; TRBD2 matches at 7 bases. Looked up from germline, CDR1 is SGHRS and CDR2 is YFSETQ. The CDR3 runs 15 residues. With V trimmed by 6 bases and J by 2 bases, 11 bases remained unmatched.

The V gene is TRBV10-1, the J gene TRBJ2-1; TRBD2 aligns across 9 bases. The length of the CDR3 is 15 residues. With 8 bases clipped from V and 1 base from J, the junction kept 6 bases outside the gene matches. CDR1 and CDR2 (germline): WNHNN, SYGVQD (reference sequence). CDR3 nucleotide sequence: TGCGCCAGCTTAGCGGGAGCGGGATCCTACAATGAGCAGTTCTTC. Residues: CASLAGAGSYNEQFF.

The gene calls are TRBV5-1 and TRBJ1-1; 10 bases are a match to TRBD1. Germline V lookup: CDR1 SGHRS, CDR2 YFSETQ. The CDR3 covers 18 residues. With 2 bases clipped from V and 0 bases from J, the junction kept 10 bases outside the gene matches. CDR3 amino acids: CASSLVPGQGILNTEAFF. CDR3 in DNA: TGCGCCAGCAGCTTAGTACCGGGACAGGGGATATTGAACACTGAAGCTTTCTTT.

The chain links TRBV19 to TRBJ2-2; 12 bases match TRBD1. With 7 bases clipped from V and 6 bases from J, the junction kept 6 bases outside the gene matches. Germline CDR1 reads LNHDA; CDR2 reads SQIVND (reference sequence). This CDR3 has 15 residues. CDR3 sequence: CASMGTGGPAGELFF. CDR3 DNA: TGTGCCAGTATGGGGACAGGGGGCCCAGCCGGGGAGCTGTTTTTT.

This clone was counted a few times. The chain carries TRBV19 and TRBJ2-7; D remains unclear. V was pared by 7 bases and J by 6 bases, with 16 bases between. The CDR3 sequence is 13 residues long. Germline V gene lookup returns CDR1 LNHDA and CDR2 SQIVND (reference sequence). The CDR3: CASMSPNGLEQYF. CDR3 in DNA: TGTGCCAGTATGTCACCGAACGGTCTCGAGCAGTACTTC.

V gene TRBV29-1 combines with J gene TRBJ2-3, with 10 bases aligning to TRBD2. V lost 2 bases and J lost 7; bases outside the gene matches: 9. The CDR3 is made up of 15 amino acids. CDR1 is SQVTM, CDR2 ANQGSEA, per germline. The CDR3, as DNA: TGCAGCGTTGAATCGGAAGCGGGAGGGCGGAATACGCAGTATTTT. Encoded protein: CSVESEAGGRNTQYF.

This clone came up once. The rearrangement links TRBV29-1 to TRBJ2-1, with 7 nucleotides matching TRBD1. The junction had 7 bases not matched to a gene; V was cut back by 8 bases and J by 3 bases. This CDR3 has 13 residues. Germline V gene data show CDR1 as SQVTM and CDR2 as ANQGSEA. This CDR3 reads CSFGQAGYNEQFF. CDR3 nucleotides: TGCAGCTTCGGACAGGCGGGCTACAATGAGCAGTTCTTC.

CDR3 nucleotide sequence: TGCGCCAGCAGCTTGGTACTGGGGGGGGAGACCCAGTACTTC. Translated, it gives CASSLVLGGETQYF. The chain is built from TRBV5-1 and TRBJ2-5; 7 bases map to TRBD2. The CDR3 runs to 14 residues. CDR1 is SGHRS and CDR2 is YFSETQ in the germline V gene. V shed 0 bases, J shed 5 bases, and the junction held 4 bases outside the gene matches.

The chain carries TRBV28 and TRBJ2-1; D may correspond to TRBD1 or TRBD2 (5 bases each). Germline V gene sequence: CDR1 MDHEN, CDR2 SYDVKM. This CDR3 has 12 amino acids. V lost 6 bases and J 10 bases, leaving 13 bases between the germline ends. The CDR3 here is CASRTAGREQFF. The DNA for the CDR3 is TGTGCCAGCAGGACAGCAGGGAGAGAGCAGTTCTTC.